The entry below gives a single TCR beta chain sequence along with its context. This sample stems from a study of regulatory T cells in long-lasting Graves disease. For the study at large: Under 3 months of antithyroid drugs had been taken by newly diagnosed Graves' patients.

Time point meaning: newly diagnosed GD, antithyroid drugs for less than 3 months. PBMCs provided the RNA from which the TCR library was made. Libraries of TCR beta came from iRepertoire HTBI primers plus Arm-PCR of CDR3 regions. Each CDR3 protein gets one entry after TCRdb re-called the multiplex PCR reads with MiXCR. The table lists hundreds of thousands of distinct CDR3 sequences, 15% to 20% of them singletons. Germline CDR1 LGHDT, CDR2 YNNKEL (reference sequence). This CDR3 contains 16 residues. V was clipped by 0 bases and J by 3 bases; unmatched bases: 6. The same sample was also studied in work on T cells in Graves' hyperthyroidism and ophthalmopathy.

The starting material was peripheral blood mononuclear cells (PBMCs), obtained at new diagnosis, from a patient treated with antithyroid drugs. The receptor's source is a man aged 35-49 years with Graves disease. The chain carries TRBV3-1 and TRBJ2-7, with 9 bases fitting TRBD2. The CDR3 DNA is TGTGCCAGCAGCCAAGAAGAGCGGGAGGCCCTCTACGAGCAGTACTTC. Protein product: CASSQEEREALYEQYF.